These 3 T cell receptor beta chains came from one sample sequenced in a study of shared clonotypes between healthy human individuals. Naive CD8 cells comprised CD45RO-negative, CCR7-positively selected cells, excluding terminally differentiated effector memory CD45RA+ cells. Libraries were prepared by immunoSEQ multiplex PCR; TCRdb keeps only in-frame clonotypes and omits some of them. The sample lists about 2.1 million clones, 93% occurring once. The sample taken for sequencing was naive CD8+ T cells from PBMCs. The receptor set was obtained from a young man in good health. Some clones in this sample may be carry-over from other donors' samples.

V usage is TRBV7-9 and J usage is TRBJ2-7, with D perhaps TRBD2 (5 bases). The CDR3 sequence is 15 residues long. Trimming stripped 5 bases from V and 6 bases from J, with 20 bases between. Germline CDR1 reads SEHNR; CDR2 reads FQNEAQ (reference sequence). CDR3: CASSPWTVEFGEQYF. The CDR3 nucleotides are TGTGCCAGCAGCCCTTGGACTGTCGAGTTTGGCGAGCAGTACTTC.

Points on this clone: Different DNA sequences within this sample yield the same CDR3. J is TRBJ2-7 and V is TRBV6-1; no firm D call. This CDR3 is built from 13 residues. Germline values: CDR1 MNHNS, CDR2 SASEGT. V dropped 1 base and J dropped 0 bases, with 4 bases sitting between them. The CDR3 DNA is TGTGCCAGCAGTGAAGGGTTCTCCTACGAGCAGTACTTC. Translated: CASSEGFSYEQYF.

This chain connects TRBV11-2 to TRBJ2-7; D gene uncertain. V lost 1 base, J lost 5 bases, and 6 bases lay in between. Germline CDR1 SGHAT, CDR2 FQNNGV. The CDR3 extends over 12 amino acids. In DNA form, the CDR3 reads TGTGCCAGCAGCTTAGGGCTCCACGAGCAGTACTTC. This encodes CASSLGLHEQYF.